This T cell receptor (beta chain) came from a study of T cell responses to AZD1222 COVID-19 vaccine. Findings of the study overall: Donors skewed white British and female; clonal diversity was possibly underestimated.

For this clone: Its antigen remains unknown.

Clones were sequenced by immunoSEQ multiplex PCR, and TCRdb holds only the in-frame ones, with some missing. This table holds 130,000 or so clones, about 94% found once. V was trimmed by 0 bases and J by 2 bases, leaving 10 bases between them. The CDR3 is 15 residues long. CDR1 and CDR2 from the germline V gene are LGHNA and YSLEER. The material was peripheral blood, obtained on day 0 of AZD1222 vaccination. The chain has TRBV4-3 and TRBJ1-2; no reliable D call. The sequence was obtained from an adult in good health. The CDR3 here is CASSQDRRVNYGYTF. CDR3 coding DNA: TGCGCCAGCAGCCAAGATAGGAGGGTCAACTATGGCTACACCTTC.